The rows below give T cell receptor beta chains drawn from one sample of a study of blood T cell repertoires in COVID-19. TCRdb's table, derived via immunoSEQ multiplex PCR, lists solely in-frame clones and lacks some. This sample has about 180,000 clones, with roughly 82% found just once. What was sequenced was peripheral blood. The receptors originated from a woman in her 70s with acute or convalescent COVID-19. Each CDR3 is given with its conserved first and last residue. Fields, in order: J gene, D gene, clone size, V gene, CDR3 DNA, CDR3 protein. The D gene is left open where the match is weak. Size tells how often a clone was seen (once, few, many) or the class of an expanded clone, and some rows leave it out.

J: TRBJ1-2; D: NA; size: NA; V: TRBV5-6; DNA: TGTGCCAGCAGCCATACAGGTCCCAATGGCTACACCTTC; CDR3: CASSHTGPNGYTF
J: TRBJ1-1; D: NA; size: NA; V: TRBV18; DNA: TGTGCCAGCTCACCAGTTATTACAGTAAGATTGAACACTGAAGCTTTCTTT; CDR3: CASSPVITVRLNTEAFF
J: TRBJ2-2; D: NA; size: NA; V: TRBV9; DNA: TGTGCCAGCAGCGTAGTCTCCGACATGTCCGGGGAGCTGTTTTTT; CDR3: CASSVVSDMSGELFF
J: TRBJ2-7; D: TRBD1; size: few; V: TRBV4-3; DNA: TGCGCCAGCAGCCAGGGACCGGGACAGGGTTACGAGCAGTACTTC; CDR3: CASSQGPGQGYEQYF
J: TRBJ1-2; D: TRBD1; size: NA; V: TRBV7-9; DNA: TGTGCCAGCAGCCGATTTTCTGCCGGGACAGACTATGGCTACACCTTC; CDR3: CASSRFSAGTDYGYTF
J: TRBJ1-3; D: NA; size: NA; V: TRBV5-1; DNA: TGCGCCAGCAGCTTGCCGGGGAACACCATATATTTT; CDR3: CASSLPGNTIYF
J: TRBJ2-2; D: TRBD1; size: NA; V: TRBV5-6; DNA: TGTGCCAGCAGCTTTCCTCAGGGGGCCGGGGAGCTGTTTTTT; CDR3: CASSFPQGAGELFF
J: TRBJ2-3; D: NA; size: few; V: TRBV6-2/TRBV6-3; DNA: TGTGCCAGCAGTTGGGGCGGGGCAGATACGCAGTATTTT; CDR3: CASSWGGADTQYF
J: TRBJ2-2; D: NA; size: once; V: TRBV7-7; DNA: TGTGCCAGCAGTCCCATGTACACCGGGGAGCTGTTTTTT; CDR3: CASSPMYTGELFF
J: TRBJ2-1; D: TRBD2; size: NA; V: TRBV7-3; DNA: TGTGCCAGCAGCCCAAGCGGGGGGGCCGGGATTGAGCAGTTCTTC; CDR3: CASSPSGGAGIEQFF
J: TRBJ2-7; D: TRBD1; size: NA; V: TRBV2; DNA: TGTGCTTTTAAGGGACAGACCTACGAGCAGTACTTC; CDR3: CAFKGQTYEQYF
J: TRBJ2-1; D: TRBD2; size: NA; V: TRBV28; DNA: TGTGCCAGTTTTCCGTATTTAGCGGGAGGGTATGAGCAGTTCTTC; CDR3: CASFPYLAGGYEQFF
J: TRBJ1-2; D: TRBD1; size: NA; V: TRBV12-3/TRBV12-4; DNA: TGTGCCAGCCAGGGGGCGCTTGGCTACACCTTC; CDR3: CASQGALGYTF
J: TRBJ1-6; D: TRBD1; size: NA; V: TRBV7-9; DNA: TGTGCCAGCAGACCCAGACAGGGGTCGGGATCACCCCTCCACTTT; CDR3: CASRPRQGSGSPLHF
J: TRBJ1-2; D: TRBD1; size: NA; V: TRBV4-3; DNA: TGCGCCAGCAGCCAAGGTCCGACAGGGGGGTATGGCTACACCTTC; CDR3: CASSQGPTGGYGYTF
J: TRBJ1-2; D: NA; size: NA; V: TRBV4-3; DNA: TGCGCCAGCAGCCAAGGACGGAGAACTAACTATGGCTACACCTTC; CDR3: CASSQGRRTNYGYTF
J: TRBJ2-1; D: TRBD2; size: NA; V: TRBV7-2; DNA: TGTGCCAGCAGCTTAGCGCTTGGGCGGGGGGCCTACAATGAGCAGTTCTTC; CDR3: CASSLALGRGAYNEQFF
J: TRBJ2-1; D: TRBD2; size: few; V: TRBV27; DNA: TGTGCCAGCAGTTCCGTTTGGACTAGCGGGGGCCGAAGCTCCTACAATGAGCAGTTCTTC; CDR3: CASSSVWTSGGRSSYNEQFF
J: TRBJ2-5; D: NA; size: once; V: TRBV5-6; DNA: TGTGCCAGCAGCACGGGGGGCCGGGAAGAGACCCAGTACTTC; CDR3: CASSTGGREETQYF
J: TRBJ1-1; D: NA; size: NA; V: TRBV6-4; DNA: TGTGCCAGTAGACAGCAAGCCAGCACTGAAGCTTTCTTT; CDR3: CASRQQASTEAFF
J: TRBJ1-2; D: TRBD1; size: NA; V: TRBV10-3; DNA: TGTGCCATCAGTGAAGGGACAGGCGTTGCAATCGATGGCTACACCTTC; CDR3: CAISEGTGVAIDGYTF
J: TRBJ1-2; D: NA; size: NA; V: TRBV4-2; DNA: TGTGCCAGCAGCCAAGAGGGGAGGCCCGCTAACTATGGCTACACCTTC; CDR3: CASSQEGRPANYGYTF
J: TRBJ1-2; D: NA; size: NA; V: TRBV3-1/TRBV3-2; DNA: TGTGCCAGCAGCCAAGAAGGGGCGGGGTTTGGCTATGGCTACACCTTC; CDR3: CASSQEGAGFGYGYTF
J: TRBJ1-2; D: NA; size: few; V: TRBV30; DNA: TGTGCCTCGCAGGCCTATAACTATGGCTACACCTTC; CDR3: CASQAYNYGYTF
J: TRBJ2-3; D: TRBD2; size: NA; V: TRBV11-2; DNA: TGTGCCAGCACCGTCGGGGGGTACGGCACAGATACGCAGTATTTT; CDR3: CASTVGGYGTDTQYF
J: TRBJ2-1; D: TRBD2; size: NA; V: TRBV4-1; DNA: TGCGCCAGCAGCCAAGTGTTCGCGGGGGGGCGCAATGAGCAGTTCTTC; CDR3: CASSQVFAGGRNEQFF
J: TRBJ2-2; D: NA; size: NA; V: TRBV27; DNA: TGTGCCAGCAGCCCGCTCGGGGTCATCACCGGGGAGCTGTTTTTT; CDR3: CASSPLGVITGELFF
J: TRBJ2-2; D: NA; size: few; V: TRBV5-6; DNA: TGTGCCAGCAGCTCCAACAGGGTCGGACGGAGCACCGGGGAGCTGTTTTTT; CDR3: CASSSNRVGRSTGELFF
J: TRBJ1-4; D: NA; size: once; V: TRBV18; DNA: TGTGCCAGCTCACCGGACAGAAATGAAAAACTGTTTTTT; CDR3: CASSPDRNEKLFF
J: TRBJ1-5; D: NA; size: NA; V: TRBV2; DNA: TGTGCCAGCAGCCCCGAAGGGGTTCAGCCCCAGCATTTT; CDR3: CASSPEGVQPQHF
J: TRBJ2-2; D: TRBD1; size: few; V: TRBV10-3; DNA: TGTGCCATCAATGGACAGGGTCGCACCGGGGAGCTGTTTTTT; CDR3: CAINGQGRTGELFF
J: TRBJ1-1; D: NA; size: few; V: TRBV5-6; DNA: TGTGCCAGCAGCTTGTCGACAGGTGCCCGCCGGGGTACTGAAGCTTTCTTT; CDR3: CASSLSTGARRGTEAFF
J: TRBJ1-5; D: NA; size: NA; V: TRBV19; DNA: TGTGCCAGCCTGACCAGGGGAGATAGCAATCAGCCCCAGCATTTT; CDR3: CASLTRGDSNQPQHF
J: TRBJ2-1; D: TRBD2; size: NA; V: TRBV5-1; DNA: TGCGCCAGCAGCTTGAGCGGGGGGGCCGCTGAGCAGTTCTTC; CDR3: CASSLSGGAAEQFF
J: TRBJ2-7; D: TRBD2; size: few; V: TRBV30; DNA: TGTGCCTGGAGTGGGACTAGCGGGAGGGCTTACGAGCAGTACTTC; CDR3: CAWSGTSGRAYEQYF
J: TRBJ1-3; D: TRBD1; size: NA; V: TRBV7-2; DNA: TGTGCCAGCAGCTTATCCCCAGGGGGCTCTGGAAACACCATATATTTT; CDR3: CASSLSPGGSGNTIYF
J: TRBJ1-1; D: NA; size: NA; V: TRBV9; DNA: TGTGCCAGCAGCGTAGCACCAGGGAACACTGAAGCTTTCTTT; CDR3: CASSVAPGNTEAFF
J: TRBJ1-6; D: TRBD1; size: NA; V: TRBV7-8; DNA: TGTGCCAGCAGCTTAGTAACGCCGGGACAGGGGCTCCCGAGAGAGGCCCTCCACTTT; CDR3: CASSLVTPGQGLPREALHF
J: TRBJ1-4; D: NA; size: NA; V: TRBV9; DNA: TGTGCCAGCAGCGTAGGCGGCAGGGATAATGAAAAACTGTTTTTT; CDR3: CASSVGGRDNEKLFF
J: TRBJ1-4; D: NA; size: NA; V: TRBV5-1; DNA: TGCGCCAGCAGCTTGGTGGGCTTTGCAACTAATGAAAAACTGTTTTTT; CDR3: CASSLVGFATNEKLFF
J: TRBJ2-7; D: TRBD2; size: once; V: TRBV11-2; DNA: TGTGCCAGCAGCTTAGATATAGCGGGAGCGCACGAGCAGTACTTC; CDR3: CASSLDIAGAHEQYF
J: TRBJ2-1; D: TRBD2; size: NA; V: TRBV7-2; DNA: TGTGCCAGCAGCTCGGGGGGGCGGGCCTACGTAGATGAGCAGTTCTTC; CDR3: CASSSGGRAYVDEQFF
J: TRBJ2-7; D: TRBD1; size: NA; V: TRBV11-2; DNA: TGTGCCAGCAGCGTCGGACAGGGCCAGCGGTCCCGCGAGCAGTACTTC; CDR3: CASSVGQGQRSREQYF
J: TRBJ1-1; D: NA; size: NA; V: TRBV25-1; DNA: TGTGCCAGCATCGGCAGGGGTGGGAACACTGAAGCTTTCTTT; CDR3: CASIGRGGNTEAFF
J: TRBJ2-5; D: TRBD2; size: NA; V: TRBV3-1/TRBV3-2; DNA: TGTGCCAGCAGCGATACTAGCGGAGAGACCCAGTACTTC; CDR3: CASSDTSGETQYF
J: TRBJ1-1; D: NA; size: NA; V: TRBV24-1; DNA: TGTGCCACGGCGACAGGCTTGAACACTGAAGCTTTCTTT; CDR3: CATATGLNTEAFF
J: TRBJ2-3; D: NA; size: once; V: TRBV30; DNA: TGTGCCTGGAGTCTTGGACAGGCGGGGGATACGCAGTATTTT; CDR3: CAWSLGQAGDTQYF
J: TRBJ2-1; D: NA; size: NA; V: TRBV30; DNA: TGTGCCTGGAGTTTTTCCGTGTCCTACAATGAGCAGTTCTTC; CDR3: CAWSFSVSYNEQFF
J: TRBJ2-2; D: NA; size: NA; V: TRBV11-2; DNA: TGTGCCAGCAGCTTAAGCGGGCTGAACACCGGGGAGCTGTTTTTT; CDR3: CASSLSGLNTGELFF